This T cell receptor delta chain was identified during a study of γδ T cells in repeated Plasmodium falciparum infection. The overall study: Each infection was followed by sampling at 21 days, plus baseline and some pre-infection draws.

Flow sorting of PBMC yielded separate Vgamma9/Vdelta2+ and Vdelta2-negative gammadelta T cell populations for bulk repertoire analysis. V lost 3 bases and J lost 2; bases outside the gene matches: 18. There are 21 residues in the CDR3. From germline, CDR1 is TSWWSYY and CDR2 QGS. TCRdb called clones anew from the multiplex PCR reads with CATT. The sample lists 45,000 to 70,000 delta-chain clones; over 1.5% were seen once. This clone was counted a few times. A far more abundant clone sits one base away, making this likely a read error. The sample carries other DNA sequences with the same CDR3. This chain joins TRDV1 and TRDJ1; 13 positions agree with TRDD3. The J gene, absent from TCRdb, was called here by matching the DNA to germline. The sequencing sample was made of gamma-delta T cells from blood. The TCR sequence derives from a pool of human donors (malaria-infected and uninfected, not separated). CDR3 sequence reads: CALGEVRGKLGDTPGTDKLIF. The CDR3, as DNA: TGTGCTCTTGGGGAGGTCAGGGGTAAACTGGGGGATACGCCGGGGACCGATAAACTCATCTTT.